This T cell receptor beta chain originates from a study of cytotoxic CD8 clonotypes in ibrutinib-treated CLL. Study overall: Among patients, 24 responded partially and 2 completely; about 14 then stayed remitted and around twelve progressed after median around 66 months.

The intended depth for sequencing was 1 in 200,000 to 1 in 1 million T cells. Profiling relied on immunoSEQ multiplex PCR, and the TCRdb table lists in-frame clones only, not all of them. The data show some 200,000 clones, roughly three quarters seen once. This clone was seen once. The TCR originated in a human donor with chronic lymphocytic leukemia. The input for sequencing was PBMCs, taken after 12 months of ibrutinib treatment.

The DNA of the CDR3 is TGTGCCAGTCAGTTTTCTGGGGCCAACGTCCTGACTTTC. It encodes CASQFSGANVLTF. This chain joins TRBV19 and TRBJ2-6, with D uncertain. CDR1 is LNHDA and CDR2 is SQIVND in the germline V gene (reference sequence). The CDR3 is 13 residues long. Trimming took off 8 bases at V and 1 base at J, with 6 bases between the two ends. Together with reference TRBV19 and TRBJ2-6, the CDR3 gives the full variable domain: DGGITQSPKYLFRKEGQNVTLSCEQNLNHDAMYWYRQDPGQGLRLIYYSQIVNDFQKGDIAEGYSVSREKKESFPLTVTSAQKNPTAFYLCASQFSGANVLTFGAGSRLTVL.